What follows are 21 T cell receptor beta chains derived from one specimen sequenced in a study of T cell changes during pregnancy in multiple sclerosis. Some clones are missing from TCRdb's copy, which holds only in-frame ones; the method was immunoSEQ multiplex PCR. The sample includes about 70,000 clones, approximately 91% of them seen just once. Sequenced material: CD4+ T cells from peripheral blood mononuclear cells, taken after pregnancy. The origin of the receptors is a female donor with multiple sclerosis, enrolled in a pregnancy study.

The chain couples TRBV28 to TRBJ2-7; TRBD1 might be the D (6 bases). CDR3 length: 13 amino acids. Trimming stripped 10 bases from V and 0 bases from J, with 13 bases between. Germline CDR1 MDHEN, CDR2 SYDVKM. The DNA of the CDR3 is TGTGCCACCTACAGGGCCAGCTCCTACGAGCAGTACTTC. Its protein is CATYRASSYEQYF.

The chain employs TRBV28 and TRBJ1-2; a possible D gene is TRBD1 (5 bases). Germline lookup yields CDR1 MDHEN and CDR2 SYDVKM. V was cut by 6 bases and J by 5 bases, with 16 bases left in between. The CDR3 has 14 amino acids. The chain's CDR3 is CASRSQGVGYGYTF. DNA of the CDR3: TGTGCCAGCAGAAGTCAAGGGGTTGGGTATGGCTACACCTTC.

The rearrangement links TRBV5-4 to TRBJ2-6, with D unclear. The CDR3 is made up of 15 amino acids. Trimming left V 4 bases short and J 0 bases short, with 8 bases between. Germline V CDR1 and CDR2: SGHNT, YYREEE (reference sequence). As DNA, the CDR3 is TGTGCCAGCAGCCGAGCTAGCTCTGGGGCCAACGTCCTGACTTTC. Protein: CASSRASSGANVLTF.

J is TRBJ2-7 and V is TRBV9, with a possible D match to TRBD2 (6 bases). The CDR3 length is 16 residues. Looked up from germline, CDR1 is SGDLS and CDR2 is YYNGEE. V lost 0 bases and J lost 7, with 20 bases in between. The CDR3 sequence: CASSVGGERRREEQYF. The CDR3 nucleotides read TGTGCCAGCAGCGTAGGCGGGGAAAGACGGCGCGAAGAGCAGTACTTC.

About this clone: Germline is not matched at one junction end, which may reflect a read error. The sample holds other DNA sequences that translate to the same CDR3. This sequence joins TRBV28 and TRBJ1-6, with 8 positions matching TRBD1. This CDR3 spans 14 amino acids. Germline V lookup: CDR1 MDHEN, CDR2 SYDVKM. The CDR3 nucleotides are TGCGCCAGCAGGCCGACAGGGGTCAATTCACCCCTCCACTTT. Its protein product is CASRPTGVNSPLHF.

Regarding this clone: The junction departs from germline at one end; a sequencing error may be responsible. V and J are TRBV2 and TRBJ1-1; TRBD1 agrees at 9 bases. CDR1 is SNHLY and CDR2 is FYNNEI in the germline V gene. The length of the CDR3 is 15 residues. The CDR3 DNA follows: TGTGCCAGCAGTGAAGCGGGAATCCCCCCTGGACAGGGGTCATTT. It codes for CASSEAGIPPGQGSF.

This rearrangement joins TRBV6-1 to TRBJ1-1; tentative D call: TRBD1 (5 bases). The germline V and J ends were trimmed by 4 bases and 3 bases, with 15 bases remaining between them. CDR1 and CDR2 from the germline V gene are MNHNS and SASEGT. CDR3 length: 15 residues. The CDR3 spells CASSGPGGGYTEAFF. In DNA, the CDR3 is TGTGCCAGCAGTGGGCCTGGCGGGGGGTACACTGAAGCTTTCTTT.

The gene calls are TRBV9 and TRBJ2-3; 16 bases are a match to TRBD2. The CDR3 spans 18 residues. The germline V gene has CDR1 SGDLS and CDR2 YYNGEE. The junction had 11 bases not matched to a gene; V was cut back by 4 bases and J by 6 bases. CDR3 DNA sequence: TGTGCCAGCAGCTTAGGGACTAGCGGGAGGGCCAAATCGGATACGCAGTATTTT. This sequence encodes CASSLGTSGRAKSDTQYF.

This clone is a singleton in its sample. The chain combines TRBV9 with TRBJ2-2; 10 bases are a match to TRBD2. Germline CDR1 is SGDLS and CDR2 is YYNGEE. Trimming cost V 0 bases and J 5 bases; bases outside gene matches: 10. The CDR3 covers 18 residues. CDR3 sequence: CASSVVPAGGPGTGELFF. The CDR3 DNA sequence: TGTGCCAGCAGCGTAGTCCCAGCGGGGGGGCCTGGGACCGGGGAGCTGTTTTTT.

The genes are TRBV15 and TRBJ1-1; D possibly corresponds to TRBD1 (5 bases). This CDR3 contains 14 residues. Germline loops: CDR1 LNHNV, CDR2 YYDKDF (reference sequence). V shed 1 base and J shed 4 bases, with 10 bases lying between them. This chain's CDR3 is CATSRGAGSTEAFF. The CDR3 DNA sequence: TGTGCCACCAGCAGAGGGGCAGGGTCCACTGAAGCTTTCTTT.

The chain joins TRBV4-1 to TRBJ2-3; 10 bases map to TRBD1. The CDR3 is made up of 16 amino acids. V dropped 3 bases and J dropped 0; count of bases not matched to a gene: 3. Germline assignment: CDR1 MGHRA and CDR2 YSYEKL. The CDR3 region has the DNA TGCGCCAGCAGCCAGGGACAGGGGACAAGCACAGATACGCAGTATTTT. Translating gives CASSQGQGTSTDTQYF.

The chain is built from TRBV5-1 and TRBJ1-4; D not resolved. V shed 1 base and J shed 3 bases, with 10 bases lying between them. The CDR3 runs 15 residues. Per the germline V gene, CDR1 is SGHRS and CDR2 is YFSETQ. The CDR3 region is CASSLTVSPNEKLFF. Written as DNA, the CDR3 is TGCGCCAGCAGCTTGACAGTTTCCCCTAATGAAAAACTGTTTTTT.

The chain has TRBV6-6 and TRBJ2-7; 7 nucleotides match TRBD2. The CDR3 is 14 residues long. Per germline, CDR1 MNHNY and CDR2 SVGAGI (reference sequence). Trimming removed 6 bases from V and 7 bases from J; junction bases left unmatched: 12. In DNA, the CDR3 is TGTGCCAGCAGCGGGGGGAGGAGGACGGGAGAGCAGTACTTC. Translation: CASSGGRRTGEQYF.

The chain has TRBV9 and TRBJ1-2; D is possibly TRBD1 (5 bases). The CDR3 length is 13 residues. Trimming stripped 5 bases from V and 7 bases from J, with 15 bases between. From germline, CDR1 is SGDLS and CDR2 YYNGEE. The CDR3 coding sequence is TGTGCCAGCAGTAAGATGGGGCAGGTTGGCTACACCTTC. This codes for CASSKMGQVGYTF.

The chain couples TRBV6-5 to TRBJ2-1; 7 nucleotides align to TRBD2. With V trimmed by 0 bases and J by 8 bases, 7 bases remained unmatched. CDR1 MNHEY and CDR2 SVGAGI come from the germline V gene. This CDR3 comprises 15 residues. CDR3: CASSYSGGRLYEQFF. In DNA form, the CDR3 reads TGTGCCAGCAGTTACTCGGGCGGGAGATTATATGAGCAGTTCTTC.

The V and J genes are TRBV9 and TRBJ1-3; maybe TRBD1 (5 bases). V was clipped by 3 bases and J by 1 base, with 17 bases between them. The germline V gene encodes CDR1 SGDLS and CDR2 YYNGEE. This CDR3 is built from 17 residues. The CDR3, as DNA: TGTGCCAGCAGCGCCGAAGATTGGGGCCTATCTGGAAACACCATATATTTT. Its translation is CASSAEDWGLSGNTIYF.

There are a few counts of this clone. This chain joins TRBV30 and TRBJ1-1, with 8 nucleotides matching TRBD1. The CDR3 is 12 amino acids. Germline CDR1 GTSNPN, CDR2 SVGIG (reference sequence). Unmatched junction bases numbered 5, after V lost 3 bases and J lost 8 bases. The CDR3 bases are TGTGCCTGGAGGATGGGACAGGTGGAAGCTTTCTTT. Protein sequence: CAWRMGQVEAFF.

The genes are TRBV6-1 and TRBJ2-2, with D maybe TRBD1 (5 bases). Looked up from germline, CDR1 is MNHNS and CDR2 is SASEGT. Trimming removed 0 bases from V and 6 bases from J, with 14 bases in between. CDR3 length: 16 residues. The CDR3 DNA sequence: TGTGCCAGCAGTGAAGCGCCCCAGGGTCGGGCCGGGGAGCTGTTTTTT. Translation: CASSEAPQGRAGELFF.

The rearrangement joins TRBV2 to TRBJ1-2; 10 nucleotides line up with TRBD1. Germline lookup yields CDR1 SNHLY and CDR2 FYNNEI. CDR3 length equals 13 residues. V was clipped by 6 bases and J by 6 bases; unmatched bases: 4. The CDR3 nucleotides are TGTGCCAGCAGCCGGGACAGGGGTCATGGCTACACCTTC. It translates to CASSRDRGHGYTF.

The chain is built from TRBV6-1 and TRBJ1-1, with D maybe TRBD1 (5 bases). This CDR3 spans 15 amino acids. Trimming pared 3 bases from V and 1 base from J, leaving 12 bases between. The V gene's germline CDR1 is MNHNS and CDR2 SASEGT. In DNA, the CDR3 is TGTGCCAGCAGTGATCTAGGGGATAGGAACACTGAAGCTTTCTTT. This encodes CASSDLGDRNTEAFF.

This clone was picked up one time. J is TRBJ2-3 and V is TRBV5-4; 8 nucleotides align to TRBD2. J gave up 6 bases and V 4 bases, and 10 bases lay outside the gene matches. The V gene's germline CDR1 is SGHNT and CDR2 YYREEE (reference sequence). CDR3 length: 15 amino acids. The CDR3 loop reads CASSRGGRDRDTQYF. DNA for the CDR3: TGTGCCAGCAGCCGGGGGGGGCGGGACCGTGATACGCAGTATTTT.